This passage covers 19 T cell receptor beta chains from one sample sequenced in a study of blood T cell repertoires in COVID-19. Repertoires were generated with immunoSEQ multiplex PCR, while TCRdb's copy carries only in-frame clones and drops some. The repertoire holds over 70,000 clones, with roughly 90% as singletons. Sequencing was carried out using peripheral blood. Receptor source: a man aged 45-60 years with COVID-19, enrolled during active disease.

The chain joins TRBV3-1 (or the pseudogene TRBV3-2) to TRBJ1-1; D remains unclear. The V end was cut by 3 bases, the J end by 3 bases, with 8 bases between. Germline V gene sequence: CDR1 LGHDT, CDR2 YNNKEL (reference sequence). CDR3 size: 13 residues. The CDR3 protein is CASSQGRDTEAFF. CDR3 nucleotide sequence: TGTGCCAGCAGCCAGGGGAGGGACACTGAAGCTTTCTTT.

This chain joins TRBV7-2 and TRBJ2-1; 7 nucleotides match TRBD2. Germline values: CDR1 SGHTA, CDR2 FQGNSA. The CDR3 sequence is 13 residues long. J gave up 9 bases and V 3 bases, and 5 bases lay outside the gene matches. CDR3 nucleotide sequence: TGTGCCAGCAGCTTGACTAGCCGAGCTGAGCAGTTCTTC. It translates to CASSLTSRAEQFF.

A single count supports this clone. J is TRBJ2-7 and V is TRBV4-2; 11 nucleotides match TRBD2. CDR3 length: 13 residues. The germline gives CDR1 LGHNA, CDR2 YNFKEQ. The junction had 2 bases not matched to a gene; V was cut back by 4 bases and J by 6 bases. CDR3 amino acids: CASSLGLAGEQYF. The CDR3 nucleotides are TGTGCCAGCAGCCTAGGACTAGCGGGCGAGCAGTACTTC.

The rearrangement uses TRBV12-3 or TRBV12-4 and TRBJ2-1; the D is unclear. V was trimmed by 4 bases and J by 12 bases, leaving 10 bases between them. This CDR3 region has 11 residues. The CDR3, as DNA: TGTGCCAGCAGTTCCGCTAAGTGGCAGTTCTTC. Protein: CASSSAKWQFF.

The rearrangement uses TRBV6-5 and TRBJ1-4; D is possibly TRBD1 (6 bases). Trimming stripped 2 bases from V and 4 bases from J, with 11 bases between. The length of the CDR3 is 15 residues. The germline V gene encodes CDR1 MNHEY and CDR2 SVGAGI. CDR3 in DNA: TGTGCCAGCAGTTACACGACAGGTGATAATGAAAAACTGTTTTTT. Translated: CASSYTTGDNEKLFF.

The gene calls are TRBV4-3 and TRBJ2-6; D may be TRBD2 (6 bases). The CDR3 spans 17 residues. Trimming cost V 3 bases and J 0 bases, with 12 bases left between them. Germline assignment: CDR1 LGHNA and CDR2 YSLEER. The CDR3 DNA reads as TGCGCCAGCAGCCACCCCTCGGGAGTCTCTGGGGCCAACGTCCTGACTTTC. Its translation: CASSHPSGVSGANVLTF.

The DNA of the CDR3 is TGCGCCAGCAGCTTGGAACATCAGGGCGGGGAGCTGTTTTTT. Amino acid sequence: CASSLEHQGGELFF. The chain employs TRBV5-1 and TRBJ2-2; a possible D gene is TRBD1 (5 bases). CDR1 is SGHRS, CDR2 YFSETQ, per germline. The CDR3 is made up of 14 amino acids. The V end lost 0 bases, the J end lost 7 bases, and 10 bases lay between the germline ends.

V is TRBV4-3 and J is TRBJ2-7; the D is unclear. The CDR3 runs to 14 residues. Trimming stripped 1 base from V and 6 bases from J, with 13 bases between. Looked up from germline, CDR1 is LGHNA and CDR2 is YSLEER. The CDR3 sequence: CASSQAPGLGEQYF. The CDR3 DNA follows: TGCGCCAGCAGCCAAGCGCCGGGTTTAGGCGAGCAGTACTTC.

The chain couples TRBV9 to TRBJ2-7; a weak D match, TRBD1 (6 bases). The CDR3 spans 19 residues. V was shortened by 0 bases and J by 3 bases, with 25 bases between the two germline ends. The germline gives CDR1 SGDLS, CDR2 YYNGEE. As DNA, the CDR3 is TGTGCCAGCAGCGTAGTAAGAGGCATAGGGGGAGCGAACGTCTACGAGCAGTACGTC. It codes for CASSVVRGIGGANVYEQYV.

The chain recombines TRBV6-5 with TRBJ2-1; D gene unclear. Trimming took off 6 bases at V and 6 bases at J, with 6 bases between the two ends. This CDR3 spans 11 amino acids. Per germline, CDR1 MNHEY and CDR2 SVGAGI. The CDR3 spells CASSVPNEQFF. Here the CDR3 DNA reads TGTGCCAGCAGCGTCCCCAATGAGCAGTTCTTC.

The rearrangement uses TRBV18 and TRBJ2-3; 10 nucleotides line up with TRBD2. Germline V gives CDR1 KGHSH, CDR2 LQKENI. This CDR3 comprises 16 residues. Trimming cost V 0 bases and J 2 bases; bases outside gene matches: 2. CDR3 sequence: CASSPPGLAITDTQYF. CDR3 in DNA: TGTGCCAGCTCACCACCGGGACTAGCGATCACAGATACGCAGTATTTT.

CDR3 sequence: CASSLATLTDTQYF. CDR3 sequence (DNA): TGTGCCAGCAGCCTTGCTACCCTCACAGATACGCAGTATTTT. J is TRBJ2-3 and V is TRBV11-2; D unclear. The CDR3 is 14 residues long. The V gene's germline CDR1 is SGHAT and CDR2 FQNNGV. V was trimmed by 5 bases and J by 2 bases, leaving 11 bases between them.

A single count supports this clone. J is TRBJ2-7 and V is TRBV7-9; 9 nucleotides agree with TRBD2. The CDR3 length is 16 residues. Trimming removed 1 base from V and 5 bases from J; junction bases left unmatched: 9. In germline, CDR1 is SEHNR, CDR2 FQNEAQ (reference sequence). CDR3 nucleotides: TGTGCCAGCAGCTTAGGGTCTAGCGGGGCGCCTAACGAGCAGTACTTC. This translates into CASSLGSSGAPNEQYF.

The chain is built from TRBV6-1 and TRBJ2-7; D is unclear. The length of the CDR3 is 12 residues. Trimming shortened V by 1 base and J by 6 bases, and 7 bases separated the two germline ends. Germline V gives CDR1 MNHNS, CDR2 SASEGT. For the CDR3, the DNA is TGTGCCAGCAGTGAAGGAGTGATCGAGCAGTACTTC. Amino acid sequence: CASSEGVIEQYF.

This chain uses TRBV6-5 with TRBJ2-1; 12 bases line up with TRBD2. There are 14 residues in the CDR3. Germline V gene data show CDR1 as MNHEY and CDR2 as SVGAGI. After removal of 5 bases from V and 9 bases from J, the junction contained 5 bases not matched to a gene. The CDR3: CASSRLAGVSEQFF. CDR3 sequence (DNA): TGTGCCAGCAGTCGACTAGCGGGAGTTAGTGAGCAGTTCTTC.

This clone appeared a single time. The chain combines TRBV14 with TRBJ1-5, with 7 bases identical to TRBD1. With 8 bases clipped from V and 5 bases from J, the junction kept 6 bases outside the gene matches. Germline CDR1 SGHDN, CDR2 FVKESK. This CDR3 is 13 amino acids long. As DNA, the CDR3 is TGTGCCAGCCCCATAACAGGGGATCAGCCCCAGCATTTT. Its protein product is CASPITGDQPQHF.

The J gene is TRBJ1-1, the V gene TRBV6-5; possible D gene TRBD1, 6 bases. V was cut by 2 bases and J by 6 bases, with 10 bases left in between. This CDR3 has 13 residues. Germline V gives CDR1 MNHEY, CDR2 SVGAGI. In DNA, the CDR3 is TGTGCCAGCAGTTACACAGGGTTCCCTGAAGCTTTCTTT. Its protein product is CASSYTGFPEAFF.

The chain employs TRBV6-5 and TRBJ1-3; weak D call: TRBD1 (5 bases). The CDR3 is made up of 13 amino acids. CDR1 is MNHEY, CDR2 SVGAGI, per germline. V lost 2 bases and J 7 bases, leaving 9 bases between the germline ends. The CDR3 here is CASSYGAGNTIYF. The CDR3 nucleotides are TGTGCCAGCAGTTACGGGGCCGGCAACACCATATATTTT.

This clone has just one count. The chain employs TRBV28 and TRBJ2-1, with D possibly being TRBD1 (6 bases). V shed 4 bases and J shed 2 bases, with 12 bases lying between them. This CDR3 region has 15 residues. CDR1 is MDHEN and CDR2 is SYDVKM in the germline V gene. CDR3 in amino acids: CASSSGQFTYNEQFF. DNA of the CDR3: TGTGCCAGCAGTTCCGGACAGTTCACCTACAATGAGCAGTTCTTC. Together with reference TRBV28 and TRBJ2-1, the CDR3 gives the full variable domain: DVKVTQSSRYLVKRTGEKVFLECVQDMDHENMFWYRQDPGLGLRLIYFSYDVKMKEKGDIPEGYSVSREKKERFSLILESASTNQTSMYLCASSSGQFTYNEQFFGPGTRLTVL.